The 9 T cell receptor beta chains below all came from one sample that was sequenced in a study of shared clonotypes between healthy human individuals. TCRdb's copy holds only in-frame clones and misses some; the assay was immunoSEQ multiplex PCR. The sample has more than 1 million clones; about four fifths are singletons. Sequenced material: memory CD4+ T cells from PBMCs. The subset is: CD45RA-negative fraction. These receptors were taken from a man between 18 and 35 years old in good health. Some clones in this sample may be carry-over from other donors' samples.

This clone was detected only once. This rearrangement joins TRBV30 to TRBJ1-6; D is ambiguous. Germline CDR1 GTSNPN, CDR2 SVGIG (reference sequence). Trimming stripped 4 bases from V and 0 bases from J, with 13 bases between. The CDR3 extends over 16 amino acids. The CDR3: CAWTEKFRSYNSPLHF. CDR3 nucleotides: TGTGCCTGGACGGAGAAGTTCCGCTCCTATAATTCACCCCTCCACTTT.

The chain joins TRBV10-3 to TRBJ2-1; 9 nucleotides match TRBD1. The CDR3 totals 15 residues. V trimming: 9 bases; J trimming: 5 bases; junction bases outside the gene matches: 11. The V gene's germline CDR1 is ENHRY and CDR2 SYGVKD. CDR3 in amino acids: CAIWTGANRDNEQFF. CDR3 sequence (DNA): TGTGCCATTTGGACAGGGGCCAACCGAGACAATGAGCAGTTCTTC.

This clone was detected once. The chain is built from TRBV6-5 and TRBJ2-7, with D perhaps matching TRBD1 (6 bases). Germline loops: CDR1 MNHEY, CDR2 SVGAGI. Trimming pared 5 bases from V and 7 bases from J, leaving 9 bases between. The CDR3 contains 11 residues. The CDR3 sequence is CASSQGTEQYF. The CDR3 DNA follows: TGTGCCAGCAGTCAGGGGACGGAGCAGTACTTC.

The chain carries TRBV18 and TRBJ2-6, with 8 bases that match TRBD1. The trim removed 2 bases at V and 1 base at J, leaving 7 bases unmatched. The CDR3 has 18 residues. The germline V gene encodes CDR1 KGHSH and CDR2 LQKENI. CDR3 protein: CASSPRTGQLSGANVLTF. CDR3 DNA sequence: TGTGCCAGCTCACCAAGGACAGGGCAATTATCTGGGGCCAACGTCCTGACTTTC.

The chain is built from TRBV2 and TRBJ1-1, with TRBD1 as a possible D gene (5 bases). V gave up 0 bases and J gave up 3 bases, with 11 bases separating them. Per the germline V gene, CDR1 is SNHLY and CDR2 is FYNNEI. There are 15 residues in the CDR3. The CDR3 region is CASSEALMGDTEAFF. The CDR3 DNA sequence: TGTGCCAGCAGTGAAGCGTTGATGGGGGACACTGAAGCTTTCTTT.

The J gene is TRBJ2-3, the V gene TRBV5-1; 9 bases are shared with TRBD2. CDR3 length equals 16 residues. Germline CDR1 is SGHRS and CDR2 is YFSETQ. J gave up 2 bases and V 0 bases, and 4 bases lay outside the gene matches. CDR3 loop: CASSLGVAGVTDTQYF. In DNA, the CDR3 is TGCGCCAGCAGCTTGGGGGTAGCGGGAGTCACAGATACGCAGTATTTT.

V gene TRBV18 combines with J gene TRBJ1-4; no definite D call. The V end was cut by 3 bases, the J end by 6 bases, with 14 bases between. CDR1 KGHSH and CDR2 LQKENI come from the germline V gene. CDR3 length: 15 residues. The CDR3 DNA reads TGTGCCAGCTCACCGCAAGAGGACGACTATGAAAAACTGTTTTTT. This gives the protein CASSPQEDDYEKLFF.

This chain joins TRBV5-1 and TRBJ2-1, with TRBD2 as a possible D gene (5 bases). CDR1 is SGHRS and CDR2 is YFSETQ in the germline V gene. The CDR3 loop spans 14 amino acids. Trimming removed 0 bases at V and 6 bases at J, with 10 bases between. CDR3 loop: CASSLARGTNEQFF. Written as DNA, the CDR3 is TGCGCCAGCAGCTTGGCCCGGGGAACCAATGAGCAGTTCTTC.

The chain recombines TRBV5-4 with TRBJ2-7; possible D gene TRBD2, 5 bases. The CDR3 consists of 15 residues. Trimming took off 4 bases at V and 4 bases at J, with 18 bases between the two ends. Germline loops: CDR1 SGHNT, CDR2 YYREEE (reference sequence). This CDR3 is CASSPAGDSRYEQYF. The CDR3 DNA follows: TGTGCCAGCAGCCCGGCGGGTGACTCCAGGTACGAGCAGTACTTC.